Included here is one TCR beta chain sequence, with context. What it binds is unknown. These data are taken from a study of blood T cells in healthy people across ages. The sample providers were healthy Caucasian people from Russia, aged about 6 to 95. The CDR3 contains 15 residues. V lost 8 bases to trimming and J lost 1 base, with 18 bases between them. Findings and limits, study-wide: Relative to aged donors, long-lived donors carried more naive CD4+ cells and displayed higher diversity. While age rose, TCR beta diversity per million T cells dropped in a roughly linear way.

Sample-barcoded 5' priming and a J-beta primer mix drove a second PCR of about 6 to 12 cycles. Every cDNA molecule bore a tag from a template-switch adaptor containing 12 random nucleotides. From the 5' RACE reads, TCRdb called clonotypes with MiXCR, one entry per CDR3 protein. The sample contains 980,000 or so distinct CDR3 sequences, about 44% of which appear only once. The sample taken for sequencing was blood. The chain links TRBV12-3 or TRBV12-4 to TRBJ2-7; the D gene is possibly TRBD2 (7 bases). The sequence was obtained from a man aged 30 to 39 in good health. CDR3 loop: CASSPYGGQSYEQYF. DNA of the CDR3: TGTGCCAGCTCTCCCTACGGGGGGCAGTCCTACGAGCAGTACTTC.